These 23 T cell receptor beta chains share one sample of origin, sequenced in a study of CD4+ T cells in melanoma. The assay was immunoSEQ multiplex PCR, and TCRdb's table has in-frame clones only and misses some. The sample lists fewer than 20,000 clones, around 69% occurring once. Material for sequencing was cells from a culture (not recorded whether cultured in vitro). The receptors shown here come from a human donor with melanoma.

The chain combines TRBV18 with TRBJ2-3, with 9 bases that match TRBD1. The CDR3 has 15 amino acids. CDR1 and CDR2 from the germline V gene are KGHSH and LQKENI. The V gene end was trimmed by 3 bases and the J gene end by 5 bases; junction bases not matched to a gene: 6. The CDR3 sequence is CASSPRQGGRDTQYF. The CDR3 DNA follows: TGTGCCAGCTCACCGAGACAGGGGGGCCGAGATACGCAGTATTTT.

The chain is built from TRBV7-2 and TRBJ2-4; either TRBD1 or TRBD2 may supply D (6 bases each). The CDR3 has 17 amino acids. Deletions cut 5 bases from V and 0 bases from J, with 17 bases between. Looked up from germline, CDR1 is SGHTA and CDR2 is FQGNSA. This chain's CDR3 is CASSPNLGGGAKNIQYF. Here the CDR3 DNA reads TGTGCCAGCAGCCCGAATTTGGGGGGCGGAGCCAAAAACATTCAGTACTTC.

This clone was picked up a small number of times. Other DNA sequences within the sample encode an identical CDR3. This rearrangement joins TRBV5-4 to TRBJ1-2; D is possibly TRBD1 (6 bases). This CDR3 is built from 15 residues. CDR1 and CDR2 (germline): SGHNT, YYREEE (reference sequence). The V end was cut by 0 bases, the J end by 4 bases, with 13 bases between. Here the CDR3 reads CASSLEQGRSYGYTF. In DNA, the CDR3 is TGTGCCAGCAGCTTGGAACAGGGTAGAAGCTATGGCTACACCTTC.

The chain combines TRBV6-6 with TRBJ1-5; D perhaps matches TRBD1 (6 bases). Trimming stripped 5 bases from V and 6 bases from J, with 11 bases between. CDR3 size: 13 residues. In germline, CDR1 is MNHNY, CDR2 SVGAGI (reference sequence). This chain's CDR3 is CASSLTGVQPQHF. In DNA, the CDR3 is TGTGCCAGCAGTCTGACAGGAGTTCAGCCCCAGCATTTT.

This clone was found a few times. The CDR3 DNA follows: TGTGCCAGCAGTTACTCGTGGGGGGATCAGCCCCAGCATTTT. Amino acid sequence: CASSYSWGDQPQHF. The rearrangement uses TRBV6-5 and TRBJ1-5, with D perhaps TRBD1 (5 bases). The germline V gene has CDR1 MNHEY and CDR2 SVGAGI. The CDR3 contains 14 residues. Trimming shortened V by 0 bases and J by 5 bases, and 8 bases separated the two germline ends.

This chain connects TRBV6-5 to TRBJ1-2; no firm D call. Trimming removed 5 bases at V and 4 bases at J, with 11 bases between. From germline, CDR1 is MNHEY and CDR2 SVGAGI. The CDR3 contains 13 residues. The CDR3: CASSTRSGYGYTF. The CDR3 coding sequence is TGTGCCAGCAGTACTCGGTCGGGCTATGGCTACACCTTC.

Of note for this clone: One junction end disagrees with the germline gene, perhaps due to a read error. J is TRBJ2-7 and V is TRBV7-3; unclear D gene. CDR3 length: 11 amino acids. CDR1 is SGHTA, CDR2 FQGTGA, per germline. The CDR3 protein is CASSSTPQGFF. CDR3 bases: TGTGCCAGCAGTTCAACGCCACAAGGTTTCTTC.

Only a few counts were recorded for this clone. This chain joins TRBV9 and TRBJ1-1, with D perhaps matching TRBD1 (5 bases). Germline assignment: CDR1 SGDLS and CDR2 YYNGEE. The CDR3 spans 17 residues. V dropped 3 bases and J dropped 2 bases, with 20 bases sitting between them. CDR3 sequence reads: CASSGGAGQNRNTEAFF. The CDR3 DNA reads as TGTGCCAGCAGCGGTGGGGCAGGGCAGAACCGAAACACTGAAGCTTTCTTT.

The chain carries TRBV5-1 and TRBJ2-3; D remains ambiguous. The CDR3 extends over 14 amino acids. V was trimmed by 0 bases and J by 0 bases, leaving 5 bases between them. The germline V gene encodes CDR1 SGHRS and CDR2 YFSETQ. The CDR3 sequence is CASSLGDSTDTQYF. The CDR3 DNA reads as TGCGCCAGCAGCTTGGGGGATAGCACAGATACGCAGTATTTT.

This clone appeared a single time. This chain links TRBV6-5 with TRBJ1-2; TRBD1 matches at 7 bases. Germline V gene lookup returns CDR1 MNHEY and CDR2 SVGAGI. V was clipped by 0 bases and J by 7 bases; unmatched bases: 5. This CDR3 is 14 amino acids long. In nucleotides, the CDR3 is TGTGCCAGCAGTTACTCGGGCAGGGGGATTGGCTACACCTTC. Protein: CASSYSGRGIGYTF.

This chain connects TRBV19 to TRBJ2-3; TRBD1 is a possible D gene (5 bases). V was shortened by 8 bases and J by 5 bases, with 17 bases between the two germline ends. The CDR3 sequence is 14 residues long. The germline V gene has CDR1 LNHDA and CDR2 SQIVND (reference sequence). The CDR3 loop reads CASAPLGHLDTQYF. The CDR3 region has the DNA TGTGCCAGTGCTCCGCTGGGGCACTTAGATACGCAGTATTTT.

The chain uses TRBV13 and TRBJ1-6; D remains ambiguous. Germline lookup yields CDR1 PRHDT and CDR2 FYEKMQ (reference sequence). Trimming stripped 2 bases from V and 9 bases from J, with 14 bases between. This CDR3 has 15 residues. The CDR3 spells CASSLRGSGSSPLHF. CDR3 bases: TGTGCCAGCAGCTTAAGAGGGAGCGGCTCTTCACCCCTCCACTTT. Together with reference TRBV13 and TRBJ1-6, the CDR3 gives the full variable domain: AAGVIQSPRHLIKEKRETATLKCYPIPRHDTVYWYQQGPGQDPQFLISFYEKMQSDKGSIPDRFSAQQFSDYHSELNMSSLELGDSALYFCASSLRGSGSSPLHFGNGTRLTVT.

With regard to this clone: Other DNA sequences in this sample translate to the same CDR3. This chain uses TRBV30 with TRBJ1-5; D is unclear. CDR3 length: 13 residues. V was cut by 0 bases and J by 6 bases, with 9 bases left in between. Germline V gene data show CDR1 as GTSNPN and CDR2 as SVGIG (reference sequence). The CDR3 nucleotides are TGTGCCTGGAGTGTAGCGGGCTCTCAGCCCCAGCATTTT. Amino acid sequence: CAWSVAGSQPQHF.

Relative to its sample, this clone is medium-sized. The chain carries TRBV6-6 and TRBJ1-2, with D possibly being TRBD1 (5 bases). Germline assignment: CDR1 MNHNY and CDR2 SVGAGI (reference sequence). The CDR3 is made up of 13 amino acids. With 3 bases removed from V and 3 bases from J, the gap between germline ends came to 8 bases. The CDR3 spells CASSYQGDYGYTF. Here the CDR3 DNA reads TGTGCCAGCAGTTATCAGGGTGACTATGGCTACACCTTC.

The chain employs TRBV15 and TRBJ1-4, with D uncertain. V lost 1 base and J 3 bases, leaving 6 bases between the germline ends. Germline CDR1 and CDR2: LNHNV and YYDKDF (reference sequence). The CDR3 runs to 14 residues. CDR3 in amino acids: CATSRGQPNEKLFF. The CDR3, as DNA: TGTGCCACCAGCAGAGGGCAGCCTAATGAAAAACTGTTTTTT.

The count of this clone is one. This chain uses TRBV7-9 with TRBJ1-1; 8 bases are shared with TRBD1. The ends lost 3 bases at V and 5 bases at J; junction bases unmatched: 5. The germline V gene has CDR1 SEHNR and CDR2 FQNEAQ (reference sequence). CDR3 length equals 14 residues. The CDR3 DNA reads as TGTGCCAGCAGCTTGGCAGGGGGCGTGACTGAAGCTTTCTTT. Its protein product is CASSLAGGVTEAFF.

This rearrangement joins TRBV4-1 to TRBJ1-1; 9 bases line up with TRBD1. CDR1 and CDR2 (germline): MGHRA, YSYEKL. After removal of 3 bases from V and 4 bases from J, the junction contained 3 bases not matched to a gene. The CDR3 consists of 14 residues. The CDR3 loop is CASSHPGQGTEAFF. DNA for the CDR3: TGCGCCAGCAGCCATCCGGGACAGGGCACTGAAGCTTTCTTT.

The gene calls are TRBV10-2 and TRBJ1-2, with a possible D match to TRBD1 (6 bases). Trimming left V 2 bases short and J 4 bases short, with 11 bases between. The CDR3 extends over 14 amino acids. Germline V gene sequence: CDR1 WSHSY, CDR2 SAAADI. The CDR3: CASSELQGGYGYTF. Written as DNA, the CDR3 is TGCGCCAGCAGTGAGCTACAGGGAGGCTATGGCTACACCTTC.

CDR3 sequence: CASSVTASTDTQYF. The CDR3 DNA sequence: TGTGCCAGTAGTGTTACGGCTAGCACAGATACGCAGTATTTT. The chain joins TRBV19 to TRBJ2-3; no clear D. CDR1 and CDR2 from the germline V gene are LNHDA and SQIVND (reference sequence). The V gene lost 5 bases and the J gene lost 0 bases, with 9 bases spanning the gap. The CDR3 sequence is 14 residues long.

The chain couples TRBV6-1 to TRBJ1-2; D possibly corresponds to TRBD1 (5 bases). The ends were cut back, 5 bases at V and 9 bases at J, with 10 bases in the middle. The CDR3 loop spans 11 amino acids. Looked up from germline, CDR1 is MNHNS and CDR2 is SASEGT. Written as DNA, the CDR3 is TGTGCCAGCAGTTGGGGGACTAGCTACACCTTC. Its translation: CASSWGTSYTF.

This chain links TRBV11-2 with TRBJ2-5; 8 nucleotides align to TRBD1. V was pared by 5 bases and J by 9 bases, with 8 bases of the junction left unmatched. The CDR3 is 13 amino acids. The germline CDR1 and CDR2 sequences are SGHAT and FQNNGV. CDR3 region: CASSSQGAGPQYF. The CDR3 nucleotides are TGTGCCAGCAGCAGCCAGGGGGCTGGGCCCCAGTACTTC.

The chain has TRBV11-2 and TRBJ1-2; 8 bases fit TRBD1. Germline CDR1 SGHAT, CDR2 FQNNGV. The J segment lost 4 bases and the V segment lost 6 bases, leaving 10 bases of the junction unmatched. This CDR3 contains 15 residues. This CDR3 reads CASRQSGTGVYGYTF. The CDR3 DNA reads TGTGCCAGCAGACAATCGGGGACAGGAGTCTATGGCTACACCTTC. Combining the CDR3 with reference TRBV11-2 and TRBJ1-2 gives the whole variable domain EAGVAQSPRYKIIEKRQSVAFWCNPISGHATLYWYQQILGQGPKLLIQFQNNGVVDDSQLPKDRFSAERLKGVDSTLKIQPAKLEDSAVYLCASRQSGTGVYGYTFGSGTRLTVV.

The rearrangement links TRBV19 to TRBJ2-1, with D perhaps assigned TRBD1 or TRBD2 (5 bases each). Trimming pared 6 bases from V and 9 bases from J, leaving 24 bases between. The CDR3 totals 16 residues. CDR1 is LNHDA, CDR2 SQIVND, per germline (reference sequence). The CDR3 here is CASRGRLEFSVGEQFF. The CDR3 DNA reads TGTGCCAGTAGGGGACGACTGGAGTTTTCGGTAGGTGAGCAGTTCTTC.